This is a list of T cell receptor beta chains from one sample in a study of CD8 T cells in ankylosing spondylitis. TCRdb fed the 5' RACE reads into MiXCR, producing one record per CDR3 protein. The sample shows 37,000 or so distinct CDR3 sequences, about 15% of them seen only once. The specimen sequenced was blood. Receptor source: a male donor with ankylosing spondylitis or in good health (not recorded which). Each CDR3 is given with its conserved first and last residue. D genes are given only for firm matches. The size entry is marked missing in some rows and otherwise reads once, few, many or a size class.

TRBV3-1	TRBJ2-7	few	TRBD1	TGTGCCAGCAGCGACAGGGCCTCATACGAGCAGTACTTC	CASSDRASYEQYF
TRBV29-1	TRBJ2-3	-	TRBD1	TGCAGCGTTGTGGCTGGGACAGGAGTCACAGATACGCAGTATTTT	CSVVAGTGVTDTQYF
TRBV7-8	TRBJ1-1	-	-	TGTGCCAGCAGCTTATTGGTGAACACTGAAGCTTTCTTT	CASSLLVNTEAFF
TRBV29-1	TRBJ2-5	few	TRBD2	TGCAGCGTTGAAGATCTAGGACTAGCGGGAGCAGAGACCCAGTACTTC	CSVEDLGLAGAETQYF
TRBV7-2	TRBJ2-5	many	-	TGTGCCAGCAGCTTAGGAGCGGGTCCAGAAGAGACCCAGTACTTC	CASSLGAGPEETQYF
TRBV20-1	TRBJ2-2	-	TRBD1	TGCAGTGCTAGAGAATCGGGCAGGGGGACCACCGGGGAGCTGTTTTTT	CSARESGRGTTGELFF
TRBV24-1	TRBJ2-3	-	TRBD1	TGTGCCACCTCCGGGACAGTCTTCACAGATACGCAGTATTTT	CATSGTVFTDTQYF
TRBV20-1	TRBJ2-7	-	-	TGCAGCAGCCGGCGGAACTACGAGCAGTACTTC	CSSRRNYEQYF
TRBV20-1	TRBJ2-3	few	TRBD2	TGCAGTGTACTAGCGGGGGGCACAGATACGCAGTATTTT	CSVLAGGTDTQYF
TRBV25-1	TRBJ1-1	-	-	TGTGCCAGCAGTGAAAACTGGGGGCGGGTGACTGAAGCTTTCTTT	CASSENWGRVTEAFF
TRBV12-3/TRBV12-4	TRBJ2-2	-	TRBD2	TGTGCCAGCAGTGCTAGCGGGGAGACCGGGGAGCTGTTTTTT	CASSASGETGELFF
TRBV12-3/TRBV12-4	TRBJ2-5	-	-	TGTGCCAGCAGCCCCGGGACTCAAGAGACCCAGTACTTC	CASSPGTQETQYF
TRBV6-6	TRBJ1-2	-	TRBD1	TGTGCCAGCAGTTACGACCTTGGGACAGGGGGCTATGGCTACACCTTC	CASSYDLGTGGYGYTF
TRBV15	TRBJ2-2	many	-	TGTGCCACCAGCAGAGACACAGGATCGAACACCGGGGAGCTGTTTTTT	CATSRDTGSNTGELFF
TRBV20-1	TRBJ2-3	few	-	TGCAGTGCTAGAGAACCTTTCACAGATACGCAGTATTTT	CSAREPFTDTQYF
TRBV6-5	TRBJ2-3	few	TRBD1	TGTGCCAGCAGCACGGGACAGATCACAGATACGCAGTATTTT	CASSTGQITDTQYF
TRBV29-1	TRBJ2-7	few	-	TGCAGCGCCTCATTACCCTACGAGCAGTACTTC	CSASLPYEQYF
TRBV3-1	TRBJ2-1	few	TRBD1	TGTGCCAGCAGCCTCCGGGACAGGGCGAATGAGCAGTTCTTC	CASSLRDRANEQFF
TRBV5-1	TRBJ2-1	few	-	TGCGCCAGCAGCCGGTCTTACAATGAGCAGTTCTTC	CASSRSYNEQFF
TRBV14	TRBJ1-1	-	-	TGTGCCAGCAGCCAAGGCCAGGGCACTGAAGCTTTCTTT	CASSQGQGTEAFF
TRBV11-2	TRBJ2-1	-	-	TGTGCCAGCAGCTTAGATTCGGGATCGAGGCATGAGCAGTTCTTC	CASSLDSGSRHEQFF
TRBV29-1	TRBJ2-2	-	-	TGCAGCGTTGAGAGGCGGGACACCGGGGAGCTGTTTTTT	CSVERRDTGELFF
TRBV29-1	TRBJ2-1	few	TRBD2	TGCAGCGTCAACCTAGCGGGAGTATACAATGAGCAGTTCTTC	CSVNLAGVYNEQFF
TRBV6-6	TRBJ2-1	-	TRBD2	TGTGCCAGCAGGCAGGGAGGGGACAATGAGCAGTTCTTC	CASRQGGDNEQFF
TRBV3-1	TRBJ2-2	-	-	TGTGCCAGCAGCCAAGAATTGGGCCTAATCACCGGGGAGCTGTTTTTT	CASSQELGLITGELFF
TRBV12-3/TRBV12-4	TRBJ2-5	few	TRBD2	TGTGCCAGCAGCGGACTAGCGGGAGGAACGGGAGAGACCCAGTACTTC	CASSGLAGGTGETQYF
TRBV29-1	TRBJ2-1	-	TRBD2	TGCAGCGTTGTCGGCGGGAGAATCTACAATGAGCAGTTCTTC	CSVVGGRIYNEQFF
TRBV29-1	TRBJ2-2	few	-	TGCAGCGTTATCTTGTGGGCGACGGGGGAGCTGTTTTTT	CSVILWATGELFF
TRBV7-9	TRBJ2-1	few	-	TGTGCCAGCAGCTTAACTCTTAGCTCCTACAATGAGCAGTTCTTC	CASSLTLSSYNEQFF
TRBV6-6	TRBJ1-1	-	-	TGTGCCAGCAGTGCGGGGCTCGAGAAGGCCACTGAAGCTTTCTTT	CASSAGLEKATEAFF
TRBV28	TRBJ1-6	-	-	TGTGCCAGCAGTTTTCGGGTAGTCAAGAATTCACCCCTCCACTTT	CASSFRVVKNSPLHF
TRBV7-9	TRBJ2-3	-	-	TGTGCCAGCAGCCCCTACAGCGGACAGATCGGGGATACGCAGTATTTT	CASSPYSGQIGDTQYF
TRBV6-5	TRBJ2-2	few	TRBD1	TGTGCCAGCAGTGTAGACAGGGACAACACCGGGGAGCTGTTTTTT	CASSVDRDNTGELFF
TRBV6-5	TRBJ2-3	-	-	TGTGCCAGCAGCGCAGGGGGCACAGATACGCAGTATTTT	CASSAGGTDTQYF
TRBV4-1	TRBJ2-5	-	-	TGCGCCAGCAGCCTCAGGTCACCGGGGGAGACCCAGTACTTC	CASSLRSPGETQYF
TRBV11-2	TRBJ2-2	-	TRBD1	TGTGCCAGCAGCTTAGAAGCACAGGGGGCCGGGGAGCTGTTTTTT	CASSLEAQGAGELFF
TRBV5-1	TRBJ2-1	few	TRBD1	TGCGCCAGCAGCATAGTGACAGGGGGCGATTACAATGAGCAGTTCTTC	CASSIVTGGDYNEQFF
TRBV4-3	TRBJ2-3	few	TRBD2	TGCGCCAGCAGCCAAGATTATGGCGCGGGAGTAACAGATACGCAGTATTTT	CASSQDYGAGVTDTQYF
TRBV12-3/TRBV12-4	TRBJ1-1	-	-	TGTGCCAGCTTGTCGGGTAGCTGGGCTTTCTTT	CASLSGSWAFF
TRBV5-1	TRBJ2-3	few	TRBD2	TGCGCCAGCAGCGCTGGACGGGAGGGAGATACGCAGTATTTT	CASSAGREGDTQYF
TRBV7-9	TRBJ2-1	-	-	TGTGCCAGCAGACCCGGGTTAGTCTCTGAGCAGTTCTTC	CASRPGLVSEQFF
TRBV7-9	TRBJ2-1	few	-	TGTGCCAGCAGCTACGGCAACTCCTACAATGAGCAGTTCTTC	CASSYGNSYNEQFF
TRBV20-1	TRBJ2-4	few	TRBD2	TGCAGTGCTCCCGGGACTAGCGGGAGGATGGACATTCAGTACTTC	CSAPGTSGRMDIQYF
TRBV14	TRBJ2-1	-	TRBD2	TGTGCCAGCAGCCTTTGGACTAGCGGGAGCAATGAGCAGTTCTTC	CASSLWTSGSNEQFF
TRBV7-9	TRBJ1-4	few	-	TGTGCCAGCAGCTTTTCGGAAACAACTAATGAAAAACTGTTTTTT	CASSFSETTNEKLFF
TRBV7-2	TRBJ2-3	few	-	TGTGCCAGCAGCTTAGGAGCCTCTGGGACACTGGATACGCAGTATTTT	CASSLGASGTLDTQYF